This TCR beta chain stems from a study of neoadjuvant anti-PD-1 for oral cavity cancer. Indicated time point: after neoadjuvant nivolumab, at surgical resection. As to this clone: Its antigen is not identified.

Clones were sequenced by immunoSEQ multiplex PCR, and TCRdb holds only the in-frame ones, with some missing. The sample includes over 25,000 clones, 80% of them seen just once. Study-level results: With three patients per group, TCR findings need larger cohorts.

This material consisted of PBMCs, taken after nivolumab (anti-PD-1) treatment. The receptor was isolated from a person aged 40 to 85 with oral cavity squamous cell carcinoma.

The CDR3 coding sequence is TGTGCCAGCAGCCAACTGGGGGGCAATCAGCCCCAGCATTTT. Its protein is CASSQLGGNQPQHF. The chain is built from TRBV14 and TRBJ1-5; TRBD1 is a possible D gene (5 bases). Trimming stripped 2 bases from V and 2 bases from J, with 7 bases between. Germline V gives CDR1 SGHDN, CDR2 FVKESK. CDR3 length: 14 residues.